The 4 T cell receptor beta chains listed next were all sequenced from one sample in a study of beta chain features in type 1 diabetes. As every portion of the isolated RNA was reverse transcribed, the sequencing read expressed TCRB transcripts. TCRdb keeps only in-frame clones here, not all; method: immunoSEQ multiplex PCR. The sample includes 850,000 to 900,000 clones, roughly 15% seen only once; the top ten take around 0.02%. Source material: naive CD4+ T cells from blood. These receptors all stem from a woman aged 18-35 years in good health.

The J gene is TRBJ1-1, the V gene TRBV7-2; no clear D. The CDR3 length is 13 residues. Germline assignment: CDR1 SGHTA and CDR2 FQGNSA. Trimming left V 5 bases short and J 5 bases short, with 12 bases between. The CDR3 DNA reads as TGTGCCAGCAGCCGATCCCCGGGAACTGAAGCTTTCTTT. Protein sequence: CASSRSPGTEAFF.

The V gene is TRBV25-1, the J gene TRBJ2-1; 7 bases align to TRBD1. Losses at the gene ends were 4 bases for V and 4 bases for J; bases not matched to a gene: 4. The germline V gene has CDR1 MGHDK and CDR2 SYGVNS. The CDR3 covers 14 residues. The CDR3 DNA follows: TGTGCCAGCAGTGGAGGGACAGCTTACAATGAGCAGTTCTTC. Protein: CASSGGTAYNEQFF.

The chain carries TRBV7-6 and TRBJ2-7; the match to TRBD1 covers 7 bases. The V and J ends lost 3 bases and 3 bases, in that order; junction bases with no gene match: 2. Germline values: CDR1 SGHVS, CDR2 FNYEAQ. The CDR3 consists of 13 residues. CDR3 loop: CASSLGQNYEQYF. The CDR3 DNA reads as TGTGCCAGCAGCTTGGGACAGAACTACGAGCAGTACTTC.

V gene TRBV14 combines with J gene TRBJ2-3; D call uncertain. Germline-derived CDR1 and CDR2 are SGHDN and FVKESK. There are 17 residues in the CDR3. V shed 1 base and J shed 2 bases, with 16 bases lying between them. CDR3: CASSQGFRRRSTDTQYF. The DNA of the CDR3 is TGTGCCAGCAGCCAAGGTTTCAGGCGGAGATCCACAGATACGCAGTATTTT.